This entry concerns a single TCR beta chain. This sample stems from a study of blood T cell repertoires in COVID-19. Overall study context: PBMCs, B-cell-depleted T cells, or T cells were the source of the cDNA or gDNA that made up the material.

As originally analysed: Reference gene primer amplification gave nucleated cell count estimates. The repertoire was sequenced with immunoSEQ multiplex PCR; TCRdb's copy has only in-frame clones and lacks some. Clone size and V and J calls were adopted from that table, with D and trimming inferred from the DNA. The sample includes almost 250,000 clones, more than 85% of them seen just once. With 5 bases clipped from V and 4 bases from J, the junction kept 12 bases outside the gene matches. Germline CDR1 and CDR2: GTSNPN and SVGIG (reference sequence). CDR3 length equals 16 residues. The V gene is TRBV30, the J gene TRBJ2-1; TRBD2 matches at 9 bases. This clonotype originated in a woman in her forties or fifties who had recovered from COVID-19. Sequencing was done on a sample of PBMCs or T cells enriched from blood (not recorded which). This CDR3 reads CAWDDAGGPFYNEQFF. CDR3 nucleotide sequence: TGTGCCTGGGATGACGCGGGAGGGCCGTTTTACAATGAGCAGTTCTTC.